This T cell receptor beta chain was obtained from a study of blood T cell repertoires in COVID-19. The table came from immunoSEQ multiplex PCR; TCRdb's copy has only in-frame clones and leaves some out. The repertoire holds under 300,000 clones, 65% to 90% seen once, with roughly a sixth in the top ten. Germline V gene lookup returns CDR1 SGHRS and CDR2 YFSETQ. There are 15 residues in the CDR3. Trimming removed 3 bases at V and 1 base at J, with 13 bases between. The chain uses TRBV5-1 and TRBJ1-1, with D possibly TRBD1 on 5 matching bases. The receptor's source is a man between 18 and 35 years old who had recovered from COVID-19. Sample: PBMCs or T cells enriched from blood (not recorded which). The CDR3 is CASSWGVTGNTEAFF. Here the CDR3 DNA reads TGCGCCAGCAGCTGGGGGGTAACAGGGAACACTGAAGCTTTCTTT.